This T cell receptor beta chain was obtained from a study of shared clonotypes between healthy human individuals. The CDR3 length is 13 residues. Deletions cut 8 bases from V and 0 bases from J, with 10 bases between. CDR1 and CDR2 (germline): LGHNT, FRNRAP. All donors were healthy HIV-negative adults lacking recent acute infections or vaccinations. CD4+ cell separation produced CD45RA+ naive and CD45RA-negative memory subsets. Assay: immunoSEQ multiplex PCR; the TCRdb copy retains only in-frame clones and omits some. This sample yields approximately 620,000 clones, of which about 97% are seen a single time; about 0.06% belongs to the top ten.

The V gene is TRBV12-5, the J gene TRBJ1-1, with D maybe TRBD1 (6 bases). The source is a woman in her thirties in good health. Sequencing was done on a sample of naive CD4+ T cells sorted from blood. Subset of the sample: CD45RA+ positively selected. In nucleotides, the CDR3 is TGTGCTAGTTCCACAGGGATGAACACTGAAGCTTTCTTT. It translates to CASSTGMNTEAFF.